The sequence of this TCR beta chain was determined in a study of shared clonotypes between healthy human individuals. Germline CDR1 reads SEHNR; CDR2 reads FQNEAQ (reference sequence). The CDR3 is made up of 13 amino acids. The V gene lost 1 base and the J gene lost 4 bases, with 7 bases spanning the gap. Genomic DNA of every subset was divided equally among multiple immunoSEQ plates. The table came from immunoSEQ multiplex PCR; TCRdb's copy has only in-frame clones and leaves some out. Of some 2.3 million clones listed, 85% to 95% are singletons. The V call is TRBV7-9, the J call TRBJ1-2, with unresolved D. The sequence was obtained from a man between 18 and 35 years old in good health. Some clones in this sample may be carry-over from other donors' samples. The sequenced sample consisted of naive CD4+ T cells from PBMCs. Subset of the sample: CD45RA+ positively selected. In nucleotides, the CDR3 is TGTGCCAGCAGCTTAGGGACTCGCTATGGCTACACCTTC. Encoded protein: CASSLGTRYGYTF.